The 10 T cell receptor beta chains in this list originate from one sample, sequenced in a study of blood T cell repertoires in COVID-19. Generated by immunoSEQ multiplex PCR, the TCRdb table keeps only in-frame clones and is missing some. Of around 100,000 clones listed, approximately 87% were seen once; the top ten hold roughly 15%. Sequences were obtained from peripheral blood. The receptor set was obtained from a human donor in a cohort sampled during active COVID-19.

The chain couples TRBV5-1 to TRBJ1-5, with D hard to call. V was clipped by 0 bases and J by 3 bases, with 7 bases between them. Germline V gene data show CDR1 as SGHRS and CDR2 as YFSETQ. The CDR3 is 14 residues long. The CDR3 is CASSLGGPNQPQHF. The DNA of the CDR3 is TGCGCCAGCAGCTTGGGCGGCCCCAATCAGCCCCAGCATTTT.

This clone was counted only a few times. This chain links TRBV11-2 with TRBJ1-1; D not certain. CDR3 length: 12 amino acids. Germline CDR1 and CDR2: SGHAT and FQNNGV. The V end was cut by 9 bases, the J end by 4 bases, with 12 bases between. The CDR3 loop is CASLSEFTEAFF. CDR3 nucleotide sequence: TGTGCCAGTTTGTCGGAGTTCACTGAAGCTTTCTTT.

This rearrangement joins TRBV6-2 or TRBV6-3 to TRBJ2-3; TRBD2 is a possible D gene (6 bases). The germline gives CDR1 MNHEY, CDR2 SVGEGT. The V and J ends lost 5 bases and 2 bases respectively, with 14 bases between them. The CDR3 has 15 residues. For the CDR3, the DNA is TGTGCCAGCAGTCGGTCACGGGACTTCACAGATACGCAGTATTTT. Protein: CASSRSRDFTDTQYF.

This clone was picked up one time. This chain connects TRBV5-1 to TRBJ2-5; 8 bases map to TRBD1. Germline trimming cut 0 bases from V and 2 bases from J; bases unmatched to any gene: 12. The CDR3 is 18 residues long. Germline loops: CDR1 SGHRS, CDR2 YFSETQ. In DNA form, the CDR3 reads TGCGCCAGCAGCTTGGACCTCAAGGCAGGGGGCCCTCAAGAGACCCAGTACTTC. Translated: CASSLDLKAGGPQETQYF.

V and J are TRBV19 and TRBJ2-3; D is perhaps TRBD2 (6 bases). The CDR3 extends over 15 amino acids. With 1 base removed from V and 1 base from J, the gap between germline ends came to 9 bases. Germline V gives CDR1 LNHDA, CDR2 SQIVND (reference sequence). The CDR3 protein is CASSIGGDGTDTQYF. CDR3 DNA: TGTGCCAGTAGTATAGGCGGGGATGGCACAGATACGCAGTATTTT. Looking up the rest from reference TRBV19 and TRBJ2-3 gives the full variable domain: DGGITQSPKYLFRKEGQNVTLSCEQNLNHDAMYWYRQDPGQGLRLIYYSQIVNDFQKGDIAEGYSVSREKKESFPLTVTSAQKNPTAFYLCASSIGGDGTDTQYFGPGTRLTVL.

The chain combines TRBV5-5 with TRBJ1-2; D perhaps matches TRBD1 (6 bases). This CDR3 spans 13 amino acids. Germline V gene sequence: CDR1 SGHKS, CDR2 YYEKEE (reference sequence). V lost 5 bases, J lost 8 bases, and 16 bases lay in between. The CDR3: CASRVMGAWGYTF. In DNA form, the CDR3 reads TGTGCCAGCAGAGTAATGGGGGCGTGGGGCTACACCTTC.

V and J are TRBV7-2 and TRBJ2-5, with 7 nucleotides matching TRBD2. Germline CDR1 reads SGHTA; CDR2 reads FQGNSA. The V segment lost 2 bases and the J segment 5 bases; nucleotides outside the gene matches: 8. CDR3 length: 15 residues. The CDR3 is CASSLWTRMGETQYF. DNA of the CDR3: TGTGCCAGCAGCTTATGGACTAGAATGGGGGAGACCCAGTACTTC. Based on the CDR3 plus reference TRBV7-2 and TRBJ2-5, the full variable domain is GAGVSQSPSNKVTEKGKDVELRCDPISGHTALYWYRQSLGQGLEFLIYFQGNSAPDKSGLPSDRFSAERTGGSVSTLTIQRTQQEDSAVYLCASSLWTRMGETQYFGPGTRLLVL.

The chain is built from TRBV28 and TRBJ2-1; D may be TRBD1 (6 bases). The CDR3 extends over 15 amino acids. Trimming shortened V by 3 bases and J by 1 base, and 10 bases separated the two germline ends. The germline V gene has CDR1 MDHEN and CDR2 SYDVKM. The CDR3 reads CASSFQGISYNEQFF. The CDR3 region has the DNA TGTGCCAGCAGTTTCCAGGGGATTTCCTACAATGAGCAGTTCTTC.

The J gene is TRBJ2-7, the V gene TRBV20-1; 8 bases line up with TRBD2. Germline CDR1 and CDR2: DFQATT and SNEGSKA (reference sequence). V shed 3 bases and J 0 bases; nucleotides not matched to a gene: 4. This CDR3 has 14 residues. This CDR3 reads CSASPGLGSYEQYF. The CDR3 region has the DNA TGCAGTGCTAGTCCGGGACTAGGCTCCTACGAGCAGTACTTC.

The chain carries TRBV5-1 and TRBJ2-7; D might be TRBD1 (5 bases). Germline assignment: CDR1 SGHRS and CDR2 YFSETQ. V was cut by 2 bases and J by 0 bases, with 12 bases left in between. The CDR3 covers 15 residues. The CDR3 DNA reads TGCGCCAGCAGCTTCCTTGGACAAAGCTCCTACGAGCAGTACTTC. Its protein is CASSFLGQSSYEQYF. The full variable domain, its missing parts supplied by reference TRBV5-1 and TRBJ2-7, is KAGVTQTPRYLIKTRGQQVTLSCSPISGHRSVSWYQQTPGQGLQFLFEYFSETQRNKGNFPGRFSGRQFSNSRSEMNVSTLELGDSALYLCASSFLGQSSYEQYFGPGTRLTVT.